These T cell receptor beta chains were read from a single sample in a study of control samples from healthy donors and cancer patients. The repertoire was sequenced with immunoSEQ multiplex PCR; TCRdb's copy has only in-frame clones and lacks some. Of over 80,000 clones listed, 90% to 95% are singletons. Input material: blood. These receptors came from a man in his thirties or forties in good health. Both conserved end residues are part of each CDR3. The order of the fields is V gene, clone size, J gene, D gene, CDR3 DNA, CDR3 protein. A D gene is named only where the DNA matches it firmly. Some rows have no size entry. The others give once, few or many, or a class for an expanded clone.

>TRBV27|.|TRBJ2-3|.
TGTGCCAGCAGTTCCCAATACGGAGATACGCAGTATTTT
CASSSQYGDTQYF
>TRBV11-1|.|TRBJ1-3|.
TGTGCCAGCAGCTTATCTCTCGTGAGCTCTGGAAACACCATATATTTT
CASSLSLVSSGNTIYF
>TRBV27|.|TRBJ1-3|.
TGTGCCAGCAGTTTATCGCGTCTGGGGTCTGGAAACACCATATATTTT
CASSLSRLGSGNTIYF
>TRBV2|few|TRBJ1-6|.
TGTGCCAGCAGTGAGCAGAGAAATAATTCACCCCTCCACTTT
CASSEQRNNSPLHF
>TRBV5-6|.|TRBJ2-3|.
TGTGCCAGCAGCACCTTCGGGGCTTTCACAGATACGCAGTATTTT
CASSTFGAFTDTQYF
>TRBV9|.|TRBJ1-1|TRBD1
TGTGCCAGCAGCCTACAGACAGGGGGCACTGAAGCTTTCTTT
CASSLQTGGTEAFF
>TRBV29-1|.|TRBJ2-3|.
TGCAGCGGGGAAGAAATGAATACGCAGTATTTT
CSGEEMNTQYF
>TRBV18|.|TRBJ2-5|TRBD1
TGTGCCAGCTCACAGACAGGGACAGAGACCCAGTACTTC
CASSQTGTETQYF
>TRBV6-1|.|TRBJ1-5|.
TGTGCCAGCAGTGAAATTACAGGACAATATCCCCCACATCAGCCCCAGCATTTT
CASSEITGQYPPHQPQHF
>TRBV2|.|TRBJ2-5|TRBD2
TGTGCCAGCACCAGGCGCGGGGGAGTTGCGGAGACCCAGTACTTC
CASTRRGGVAETQYF
>TRBV6-1|few|TRBJ2-7|.
TGTGCCAGCAGTGAAGGGAACAGCCTCCAGACCTACGAGCAGTACTTC
CASSEGNSLQTYEQYF
>TRBV27|.|TRBJ1-1|TRBD1
TGTGCCAGCAGTTTAAGTCAGGGGGACACTGAAGCTTTCTTT
CASSLSQGDTEAFF
>TRBV5-3|.|TRBJ1-1|.
TGTGCCAGAAGCGGACTACAGGGTTTGAACACTGAAGCTTTCTTT
CARSGLQGLNTEAFF
>TRBV4-1|few|TRBJ1-3|.
TGCGCCAGCAGCCGGCCAGGGGAGGATGGAAACACCATATATTTT
CASSRPGEDGNTIYF
>TRBV9|.|TRBJ2-3|TRBD2
TGTGCCAGCAGCTTCCAAGCGGGGGGGATGGGAGATACGCAGTATTTT
CASSFQAGGMGDTQYF
>TRBV19|.|TRBJ2-1|.
TGTGCCAGTAGTGCTCGGAGATACGGTACAAATGAGCAGTTCTTC
CASSARRYGTNEQFF
>TRBV19|.|TRBJ1-3|TRBD1
TGTGCCAGTACCACTGACAGGGTGGGTGGAAACACCATATATTTT
CASTTDRVGGNTIYF
>TRBV11-3|.|TRBJ1-4|.
TGTGCCAGCAGCCCCCCGGGGGGCCATGAAAAACTGTTTTTT
CASSPPGGHEKLFF
>TRBV7-3|.|TRBJ2-1|.
TGTGCCAGCAGCTTAATGAGGGGGGAGAATGAGCAGTTCTTC
CASSLMRGENEQFF
>TRBV7-9|.|TRBJ1-1|.
TGTGCCAGCAGCCCTATCGGGAACACTGAAGCTTTCTTT
CASSPIGNTEAFF
>TRBV5-1|.|TRBJ1-6|.
TGCGCCAGCAGCTTGTATAGCCAGGGTGGTTCACCCCTCCACTTT
CASSLYSQGGSPLHF
>TRBV3-1/TRBV3-2|.|TRBJ2-2|TRBD1
TGTGCCAGCAGCCGTCGGACAGGGCAGGGCCCCGGGGAGCTGTTTTTT
CASSRRTGQGPGELFF
>TRBV5-1|.|TRBJ2-7|.
TGCGCCAGCAGCCCAGGGGTGATACCCTACGAGCAGTACTTC
CASSPGVIPYEQYF
>TRBV27|.|TRBJ2-3|TRBD1
TGTGCCAGCAGTTTACGCCGGGGACAGGGGAGTACAGATACGCAGTATTTT
CASSLRRGQGSTDTQYF